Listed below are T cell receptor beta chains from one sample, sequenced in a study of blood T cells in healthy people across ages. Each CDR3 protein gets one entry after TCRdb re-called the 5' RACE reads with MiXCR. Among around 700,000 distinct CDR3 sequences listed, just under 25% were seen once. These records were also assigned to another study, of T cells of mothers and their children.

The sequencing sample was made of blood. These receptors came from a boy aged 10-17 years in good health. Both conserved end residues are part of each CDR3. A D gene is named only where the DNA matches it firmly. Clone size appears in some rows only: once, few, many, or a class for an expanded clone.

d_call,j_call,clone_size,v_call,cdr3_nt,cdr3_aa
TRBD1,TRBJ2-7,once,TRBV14,TGTGCCAGCAGCCGCACAGGGGTCGAGCAGTACTTC,CASSRTGVEQYF
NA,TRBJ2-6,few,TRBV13,TGTGCCAGCAGCTACCCCGGGGGCTCTGGGGCCAACGTCCTGACTTTC,CASSYPGGSGANVLTF
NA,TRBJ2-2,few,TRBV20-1,TGCAGTGCTGGTCGGTCGAACACCGGGGAGCTGTTTTTT,CSAGRSNTGELFF
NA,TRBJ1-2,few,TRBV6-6,TGTGCCAGCTGCAGGGGTGACATTCCCTATGGCTACACCTTC,CASCRGDIPYGYTF
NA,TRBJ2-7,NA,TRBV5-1,TGCGCCAGCAGCTTGGTGGGGTCCGGGAACTACGAGCAGTACTTC,CASSLVGSGNYEQYF
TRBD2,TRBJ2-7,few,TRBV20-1,TGCAGTGCTAGTTGGGCGGGAGAGCCTAACGAGCAGTACTTC,CSASWAGEPNEQYF
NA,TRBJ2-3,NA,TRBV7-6,TGTGCCAGCAGCGGGGTTTATGATACAGATACGCAGTATTTT,CASSGVYDTDTQYF
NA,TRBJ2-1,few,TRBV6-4,TGTGCCGGCAGTGAGACGGGAAACAATGAGCAGTTCTTC,CAGSETGNNEQFF
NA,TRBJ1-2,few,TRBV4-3,TGCGCCAGCAGCCAAGTACCAGGGGTAAGCCTCTATGGCTACACCTTC,CASSQVPGVSLYGYTF
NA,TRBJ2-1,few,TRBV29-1,TGCAGCGTTGAGGTTCAGATAGGGCCGGATGAGCAGTTCTTC,CSVEVQIGPDEQFF
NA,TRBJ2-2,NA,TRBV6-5,TGTGCCAGCCGAATGAGGGGCACCGGGGAGCTGTTTTTT,CASRMRGTGELFF